Listed below are T cell receptor beta chains from one sample, sequenced in a study of Graves' ophthalmopathy and Graves' hyperthyroidism. TCRdb reprocessed the multiplex PCR reads with MiXCR, giving one entry per CDR3 protein. The data contain approximately 1.2 million distinct CDR3 sequences, about two fifths of them seen just once; the ten biggest clones take up roughly 11%. Sequenced material: peripheral blood or thyroid tissue (not recorded which). The receptors were gathered from an adult man with Graves' hyperthyroidism. The CDR3 runs from the conserved cysteine through the conserved F or W. The D gene is left open where the match is weak. A row's size may be missing; if present it is once, few, many or a size class.

clone_size	d_call	v_call	j_call	cdr3_aa	cdr3_nt
many	TRBD1	TRBV29-1	TRBJ1-2	CSAAQGRLANYGYTF	TGCAGCGCCGCACAGGGGCGGCTAGCTAACTATGGCTACACCTTC
many	TRBD1	TRBV12-3/TRBV12-4	TRBJ2-7	CASSGPTGGGEQYF	TGTGCCAGCAGTGGACCGACAGGGGGCGGCGAGCAGTACTTC
-	TRBD2	TRBV20-1	TRBJ2-2	CSARGLAGLPGELFF	TGCAGTGCCCGTGGACTAGCGGGTCTACCCGGGGAGCTGTTTTTT
-	-	TRBV29-1	TRBJ2-2	CSVRGPTGELLF	TGCAGCGTTCGTGGTCCGACCGGGGAGCTGCTTTTT
-	TRBD2	TRBV5-1	TRBJ2-7	CASSLELAYEQYF	TGCGCCAGCAGCTTGGAACTAGCGTACGAGCAGTACTTC
many	-	TRBV5-6	TRBJ1-1	CASSLPGDHEAFF	TGTGCCAGCAGCTTGCCAGGGGACCATGAAGCTTTCTTT
many	-	TRBV6-2/TRBV6-3	TRBJ1-5	CASSYREQPQHF	TGTGCCAGCAGTTACAGGGAACAGCCCCAGCATTTT
-	-	TRBV6-2/TRBV6-3	TRBJ1-5	CASSPRVTDQPQHF	TGTGCCAGCAGTCCCAGGGTTACGGATCAGCCCCAGCATTTT
-	TRBD2	TRBV7-2	TRBJ2-7	CASSSHGGGVYEQYF	TGTGCCAGCAGTTCGCATGGCGGGGGAGTCTACGAGCAGTACTTC
-	-	TRBV7-2	TRBJ2-7	CASSFGQWAGEQYF	TGTGCCAGCAGCTTCGGTCAGTGGGCGGGGGAGCAGTACTTC
-	TRBD1	TRBV5-6	TRBJ1-5	CASSFIPGGDQPQHF	TGTGCCAGCAGCTTTATTCCAGGGGGCGATCAGCCCCAGCATTTT
many	-	TRBV10-2	TRBJ2-7	CASRGTVSYEQYF	TGCGCCAGCAGGGGGACGGTCTCCTACGAGCAGTACTTC
many	TRBD2	TRBV5-1	TRBJ2-7	CASSFLGGVPYEQYF	TGCGCCAGCAGCTTCCTCGGGGGGGTTCCCTACGAGCAGTACTTC
many	-	TRBV7-3	TRBJ2-6	CATKGAGGANVLTF	TGTGCCACCAAGGGGGCGGGGGGGGCCAACGTCCTGACTTTC
many	-	TRBV7-2	TRBJ2-2	CASSPPGRTNTGELFF	TGTGCCAGCAGCCCTCCTGGGCGAACGAACACCGGGGAGCTGTTTTTT
few	-	TRBV11-2	TRBJ2-7	CASSLQAPSSYEQYF	TGTGCCAGCAGCTTACAGGCGCCTAGCTCCTACGAGCAGTACTTC
-	TRBD1	TRBV19	TRBJ1-5	CASSETGGGNQPQHF	TGTGCCAGTAGCGAGACAGGGGGGGGCAATCAGCCCCAGCATTTT
-	TRBD1	TRBV7-2	TRBJ1-6	CASSPDGDRLNSPLHF	TGTGCCAGCAGTCCCGACGGGGACAGACTAAATTCACCCCTCCACTTT
-	-	TRBV7-2	TRBJ2-2	CASSLGRWTGELFF	TGTGCCAGCAGCTTAGGTAGATGGACCGGGGAGCTGTTTTTT
many	TRBD1	TRBV12-3/TRBV12-4	TRBJ1-1	CASTPGQGNTEAFF	TGTGCCAGCACCCCGGGACAGGGGAACACTGAAGCTTTCTTT
-	-	TRBV2	TRBJ2-3	CASRYRGADTQYF	TGTGCCAGCAGGTACCGCGGGGCAGATACGCAGTATTTT
many	TRBD2	TRBV11-2	TRBJ2-5	CASRAGGSQETQYF	TGTGCCAGCAGGGCGGGGGGTTCCCAAGAGACCCAGTACTTC
-	-	TRBV13	TRBJ1-5	CASSLGTGIKNSNQPQHF	TGCGCCAGCAGCTTAGGAACAGGGATTAAAAATAGCAATCAGCCCCAGCATTTT
many	-	TRBV20-1	TRBJ1-1	CSASGGTEAFF	TGCAGTGCTTCGGGAGGCACTGAAGCTTTCTTT
many	TRBD1	TRBV19	TRBJ1-5	CASSPDRDGNQPQHF	TGTGCCAGTAGCCCGGACAGGGATGGGAATCAGCCCCAGCATTTT
-	-	TRBV5-5	TRBJ1-3	CASSLDQGDGNTIYF	TGTGCCAGCAGCTTGGATCAGGGAGATGGAAACACCATATATTTT
few	-	TRBV20-1	TRBJ1-5	CSASDGRTRSNQPQHF	TGCAGTGCTAGCGACGGACGGACCAGGAGCAATCAGCCCCAGCATTTT
many	-	TRBV10-3	TRBJ1-3	CAISETLSSGNTIYF	TGTGCCATCAGTGAAACCCTTTCCTCTGGAAACACCATATATTTT
many	-	TRBV10-3	TRBJ2-2	CAISGTQSTGELFF	TGTGCCATCTCCGGGACACAAAGCACCGGGGAGCTGTTTTTT
few	-	TRBV2	TRBJ2-5	CASRKDQETQYF	TGTGCCAGCAGGAAGGATCAAGAGACCCAGTACTTC
-	TRBD2	TRBV2	TRBJ2-7	CASSFGREGFYEQYF	TGTGCCAGCAGTTTTGGGAGGGAGGGATTTTACGAGCAGTACTTC
-	TRBD2	TRBV2	TRBJ2-5	CASSEGVAGGPQETQYF	TGTGCCAGCAGTGAAGGGGTAGCGGGAGGTCCCCAAGAGACCCAGTACTTC
few	-	TRBV7-6	TRBJ1-3	CASSLGLSDTIYF	TGTGCCAGCAGCTTAGGACTGTCGGACACCATATATTTT
once	TRBD1	TRBV7-3	TRBJ2-2	CASRKPPDRAGTGELFF	TGTGCCAGCAGGAAACCCCCCGACAGGGCGGGCACCGGGGAGCTGTTTTTT
many	-	TRBV7-9	TRBJ1-1	CASSPFGSDTEAFF	TGTGCCAGCAGCCCATTCGGGAGTGACACTGAAGCTTTCTTT
many	TRBD1	TRBV11-2	TRBJ1-1	CASSLTRPGQPKSNTEAFF	TGTGCCAGCAGCCTTACCCGACCGGGACAGCCAAAATCGAACACTGAAGCTTTCTTT
-	TRBD1	TRBV20-1	TRBJ1-3	CSARIDRAGNTIYF	TGCAGTGCTAGAATAGACAGGGCTGGAAACACCATATATTTT
few	TRBD1	TRBV12-3/TRBV12-4	TRBJ2-7	CASSFSGQGSAEQYF	TGTGCCAGCAGTTTTTCTGGACAGGGGTCCGCCGAGCAGTACTTC
-	TRBD2	TRBV25-1	TRBJ2-2	CASSLWSGGTGELFF	TGTGCCAGCAGTTTATGGTCGGGAGGAACCGGGGAGCTGTTTTTT
many	TRBD1	TRBV19	TRBJ1-6	CASKTQGSYSPLHF	TGTGCCAGTAAGACACAGGGGTCTTATTCACCCCTCCACTTT
many	TRBD1	TRBV20-1	TRBJ1-5	CSATLDRPVAQHF	TGCAGTGCTACACTGGACAGGCCCGTAGCCCAGCATTTT
-	TRBD1	TRBV7-8	TRBJ2-3	CASSQIRDREADTQYF	TGTGCCAGCAGCCAAATCCGGGACAGGGAGGCAGATACGCAGTATTTT
once	TRBD1	TRBV7-2	TRBJ1-3	CASSYGTGASGNTIYF	TGTGCCAGCAGCTACGGGACAGGGGCCTCTGGAAACACCATATATTTT
-	TRBD1	TRBV5-1	TRBJ1-1	CASRVAGGEAFF	TGCGCCAGCAGGGTGGCAGGGGGCGAGGCTTTCTTT
many	-	TRBV3-1	TRBJ2-7	CASSVREGEQYF	TGTGCCAGCAGCGTCCGGGAAGGCGAGCAGTACTTC
-	-	TRBV7-2	TRBJ2-2	CASSPPFNRENTGELFF	TGTGCCAGCAGCCCCCCCTTTAACAGGGAGAACACCGGGGAGCTGTTTTTT
-	-	TRBV24-1	TRBJ2-6	CATSLGGGADTVGANVLTF	TGTGCCACGTCCCTAGGGGGGGGCGCCGATACGGTAGGGGCCAACGTCCTGACTTTC
few	-	TRBV25-1	TRBJ2-7	CASSLSWGSSYEQYF	TGTGCCAGCAGTTTATCATGGGGGAGCTCCTACGAGCAGTACTTC
-	-	TRBV12-3/TRBV12-4	TRBJ2-2	CASSFSILELFF	TGTGCCAGCAGTTTCTCCATTCTGGAGCTGTTTTTT
-	-	TRBV5-5	TRBJ1-1	CASSWIGAQNTEAFF	TGTGCCAGCAGCTGGATTGGAGCCCAGAACACTGAAGCTTTCTTT
many	-	TRBV7-6	TRBJ1-4	CASSIQGGVREKLFF	TGTGCCAGCAGCATACAGGGTGGGGTTCGAGAAAAACTGTTTTTT
-	TRBD1	TRBV5-6	TRBJ2-5	CASSSTTGGRETQYF	TGTGCCAGCAGCTCCACCACAGGGGGCAGAGAGACCCAGTACTTC
many	-	TRBV24-1	TRBJ1-5	CATSRGNQPQHF	TGTGCCACCAGTCGCGGCAATCAGCCCCAGCATTTT
many	TRBD1	TRBV12-3/TRBV12-4	TRBJ1-5	CASRTTGTGVHQPQHF	TGTGCCAGCAGAACCACCGGGACAGGGGTCCATCAGCCCCAGCATTTT
many	-	TRBV15	TRBJ1-1	CATSRDPTISEAFF	TGTGCCACCAGCAGAGATCCGACAATTTCAGAAGCTTTCTTT
many	TRBD1	TRBV10-3	TRBJ1-2	CAISESGGGQSLYGYTF	TGTGCCATCAGTGAGTCGGGGGGGGGACAGTCCCTTTATGGCTACACCTTC
few	TRBD1	TRBV27	TRBJ1-1	CASSLTGMAEAFF	TGTGCCAGCAGTTTGACAGGGATGGCTGAAGCTTTCTTT
many	-	TRBV29-1	TRBJ2-5	CSVGQDTQYF	TGCAGCGTTGGTCAGGACACCCAGTACTTC
-	-	TRBV10-1	TRBJ2-1	CASSEVGNEQFF	TGCGCCAGCAGTGAGGTGGGCAATGAGCAGTTCTTC
-	TRBD2	TRBV25-1	TRBJ2-5	CASSGGRVTQYF	TGTGCCAGCAGCGGGGGGAGGGTGACCCAGTACTTC